These 22 T cell receptor beta chains were sequenced from one sample in a study of shared clonotypes between healthy human individuals (TCRdb year 2020). The library was made by the immunoSEQ multiplex PCR assay. Entries here come from immuneACCESS through TCRdb and include only in-frame sequences with V and J called. Some clones fail to appear in such tables; in the studies checked, an unresolved V gene covers under half of the shortfall, and the cause of the remainder is unknown. This sample lists roughly 2.2 million clones; under 95% were detected once. The biggest ten clones account for 0.3% to 0.45% of the sample. Sequenced: naive CD4+ T cells from PBMCs. This sample's cell subset or site label indicates: CD45RA+ positively selected. The receptors were sampled from a man between 18 and 29 years old in good health. Some clones in this sample may be carry-over from other donors' samples.

The chain's CDR3 is CASSPGTLVTGGYTF. DNA of the CDR3: TGTGCCAGCAGCCCAGGGACTTTGGTCACGGGTGGCTACACCTTC. The chain carries TRBV9 and TRBJ1-2; weak D call: TRBD1 (5 bases). There are 15 residues in the CDR3. The germline V gene has CDR1 SGDLS and CDR2 YYNGEE. Between the trimmed V and J ends, which lost 4 bases and 7 bases, there was a span of 20 bases.

Comment on this clone: Given a much more abundant clone one base away, this may be a read error. Other DNA sequences of this sample code for an identical CDR3. V usage is TRBV11-1 and J usage is TRBJ2-2; D ambiguous. This CDR3 spans 12 amino acids. Germline V lookup: CDR1 SGHAT, CDR2 FQDESV (reference sequence). The ends were cut back, 3 bases at V and 1 base at J, with 0 bases in the middle. CDR3 protein: CASSLNTGELFF. Written as DNA, the CDR3 is TGTGCCAGCAGCTTGAACACCGGGGAGCTGTTTTTT.

This clone was detected once. This chain joins TRBV27 and TRBJ1-2; tentatively, D is TRBD1 (5 bases). In germline, CDR1 is MNHEY, CDR2 SMNVEV (reference sequence). V was pared by 5 bases and J by 7 bases, with 14 bases between. This CDR3 region has 13 residues. This CDR3 is CASSTSGTGGYTF. The CDR3 nucleotides are TGTGCCAGCAGTACCTCCGGGACCGGTGGCTACACCTTC.

The chain couples TRBV9 to TRBJ1-5; 7 positions match TRBD1. Germline assignment: CDR1 SGDLS and CDR2 YYNGEE. V was pared by 3 bases and J by 6 bases, with 9 bases of the junction left unmatched. This CDR3 spans 15 amino acids. The CDR3: CASSAFGQAGQPQHF. The CDR3 DNA reads as TGTGCCAGCAGCGCATTTGGACAGGCCGGTCAGCCCCAGCATTTT.

The chain combines TRBV28 with TRBJ1-1; D is perhaps TRBD1 (6 bases). This CDR3 contains 15 residues. Trimming removed 1 base from V and 4 bases from J, with 13 bases in between. Germline loops: CDR1 MDHEN, CDR2 SYDVKM. The CDR3, as DNA: TGTGCCAGCAGTTTATTGGGGGCGGGGGTCACTGAAGCTTTCTTT. It translates to CASSLLGAGVTEAFF.

Note on this clone: This same CDR3 is encoded by further DNA sequences in the sample. V and J are TRBV6-6 and TRBJ1-2; D is unresolved. Germline V CDR1 and CDR2: MNHNY, SVGAGI (reference sequence). V dropped 0 bases and J dropped 6 bases, with 2 bases sitting between them. The CDR3 totals 11 residues. CDR3 in DNA: TGTGCCAGCAGTTACTCCGATGGCTACACCTTC. Translation: CASSYSDGYTF.

The chain couples TRBV27 to TRBJ1-5; TRBD1 might be the D (6 bases). V lost 5 bases to trimming and J lost 0 bases, with 17 bases between them. The V gene's germline CDR1 is MNHEY and CDR2 SMNVEV (reference sequence). The CDR3 has 17 residues. The CDR3 is CASSSIDRRYSNQPQHF. CDR3 coding DNA: TGTGCCAGCAGTAGTATAGACAGGAGGTATAGCAATCAGCCCCAGCATTTT.

The chain recombines TRBV11-2 with TRBJ2-1; 12 nucleotides agree with TRBD2. This CDR3 contains 15 residues. Germline CDR1 SGHAT, CDR2 FQNNGV. V was pared by 5 bases and J by 6 bases, with 5 bases of the junction left unmatched. Here the CDR3 reads CASSLGGLAGNEQFF. The CDR3 nucleotides are TGTGCCAGCAGCCTGGGGGGACTAGCGGGCAATGAGCAGTTCTTC.

This chain uses TRBV21-1 with TRBJ1-5. TRBV21-1 is classified as a pseudogene. CDR3 length equals 11 residues. The CDR3 region is CASRPYQPQHF. CDR3 coding DNA: TGTGCCAGCCGCCCCTATCAGCCCCAGCATTTT.

This clone showed up just once. The chain joins TRBV7-2 to TRBJ1-3; TRBD1 matches 7 bases. The trim removed 1 base at V and 4 bases at J, leaving 4 bases unmatched. Germline CDR1 SGHTA, CDR2 FQGNSA. The CDR3 length is 15 residues. The CDR3 loop reads CASSLVGTVGNTIYF. The CDR3 DNA follows: TGTGCCAGCAGCTTAGTTGGGACAGTGGGAAACACCATATATTTT.

The V and J genes are TRBV13 and TRBJ2-3; D is undetermined. There are 14 residues in the CDR3. Trimming shortened V by 0 bases and J by 2 bases, and 6 bases separated the two germline ends. The germline CDR1 and CDR2 sequences are PRHDT and FYEKMQ (reference sequence). For the CDR3, the DNA is TGTGCCAGCAGCTTAGGCAGGAACACAGATACGCAGTATTTT. Amino acids: CASSLGRNTDTQYF.

This chain links TRBV28 with TRBJ1-5; D gene uncertain. Trimming stripped 6 bases from V and 2 bases from J, with 11 bases between. Germline V lookup: CDR1 MDHEN, CDR2 SYDVKM. The CDR3 is 14 amino acids. The CDR3 DNA is TGTGCCAGCAGGAGTTATAGTGGCAATCAGCCCCAGCATTTT. Translated, it gives CASRSYSGNQPQHF. Looking up the rest from reference TRBV28 and TRBJ1-5 gives the full variable domain: DVKVTQSSRYLVKRTGEKVFLECVQDMDHENMFWYRQDPGLGLRLIYFSYDVKMKEKGDIPEGYSVSREKKERFSLILESASTNQTSMYLCASRSYSGNQPQHFGDGTRLSIL.

Comment on this clone: The junction departs from the called germline gene at one end, perhaps through a read error. This rearrangement joins TRBV7-9 to TRBJ1-1; TRBD1 matches 9 bases. The CDR3 length is 16 residues. Germline V lookup: CDR1 SEHNR, CDR2 FQNEAQ (reference sequence). The CDR3 bases are TGTGCCAGCAGCTGGACGACCGGACAGGGGAACCCTGAAGCTTTCTTT. Protein: CASSWTTGQGNPEAFF.

This clone has only one observation. This chain uses TRBV11-1 with TRBJ2-7, with no clear D. The germline V gene encodes CDR1 SGHAT and CDR2 FQDESV (reference sequence). This CDR3 is 12 amino acids long. With 5 bases removed from V and 2 bases from J, the gap between germline ends came to 7 bases. DNA of the CDR3: TGTGCCAGCAGCCCAGACCCCTACGAGCAGTACTTC. It encodes CASSPDPYEQYF.

The rearrangement links TRBV5-1 to TRBJ2-2; 14 bases agree with TRBD2. Germline CDR1 SGHRS, CDR2 YFSETQ. CDR3 size: 20 residues. J gave up 5 bases and V 2 bases, and 14 bases lay outside the gene matches. The CDR3 bases are TGCGCCAGCAGCTTACTTCCAAGACTAGCGGGAGGGCGTGGGACCGGGGAGCTGTTTTTT. Residues: CASSLLPRLAGGRGTGELFF.

This clone occurred a few times. The same CDR3 can be traced to other DNA sequences in this sample. The chain joins TRBV7-3 to TRBJ1-1; maybe TRBD1 (5 bases). Deletions cut 2 bases from V and 6 bases from J, with 16 bases between. CDR3 length equals 15 residues. From germline, CDR1 is SGHTA and CDR2 FQGTGA. This chain's CDR3 is CASSLERGGAPEAFF. In DNA, the CDR3 is TGTGCCAGCAGCTTAGAACGGGGTGGGGCCCCTGAAGCTTTCTTT.

The rearrangement links TRBV6-4 to TRBJ2-3, with no clear D. The CDR3 extends over 15 amino acids. Germline V CDR1 and CDR2: MRHNA, SNTAGT. V was shortened by 4 bases and J by 0 bases, with 11 bases between the two germline ends. The CDR3 spells CASSARHLSTDTQYF. The CDR3, as DNA: TGTGCCAGCAGTGCGCGGCACCTGAGCACAGATACGCAGTATTTT.

V is TRBV18 and J is TRBJ2-4; 7 nucleotides match TRBD1. The germline CDR1 and CDR2 sequences are KGHSH and LQKENI. V lost 2 bases to trimming and J lost 9 bases; unmatched junction nucleotides: 7. The CDR3 is 14 residues long. CDR3: CASSPITGETIQYF. CDR3 sequence (DNA): TGTGCCAGCTCACCAATAACAGGGGAAACCATTCAGTACTTC.

This clone was found once. The chain uses TRBV6-5 and TRBJ2-7; tentatively, D is TRBD2 (5 bases). CDR3 length equals 14 residues. Germline loops: CDR1 MNHEY, CDR2 SVGAGI. V was cut by 10 bases and J by 0 bases, with 16 bases left in between. CDR3 sequence: CATNPPSTSYEQYF. CDR3 coding DNA: TGTGCCACCAATCCCCCTAGCACCTCCTACGAGCAGTACTTC.

This chain uses TRBV15 with TRBJ1-4, with a tentative D call TRBD1 (6 bases). The V and J ends lost 4 bases and 8 bases respectively, with 11 bases between them. This CDR3 contains 13 residues. CDR1 LNHNV and CDR2 YYDKDF come from the germline V gene (reference sequence). The CDR3 DNA reads as TGTGCCACCAGCATGAGAGGGGGAGAAAAACTGTTTTTT. This translates into CATSMRGGEKLFF.

CDR3 nucleotide sequence: TGTGCCAGCAGCTTGAGGGTGGGTAGTATGTACAATGAGCAGTTCTTC. Its protein product is CASSLRVGSMYNEQFF. The V gene is TRBV5-6, the J gene TRBJ2-1; D uncertain. Germline CDR1 reads SGHDT; CDR2 reads YYEEEE. V lost 1 base and J lost 4, with 15 bases in between. The CDR3 is made up of 16 amino acids. The full variable domain, with the rest looked up from reference TRBV5-6 and TRBJ2-1, is DAGVTQSPTHLIKTRGQQVTLRCSPKSGHDTVSWYQQALGQGPQFIFQYYEEEERQRGNFPDRFSGHQFPNYSSELNVNALLLGDSALYLCASSLRVGSMYNEQFFGPGTRLTVL.

The chain uses TRBV19 and TRBJ1-5; D is uncertain. Looked up from germline, CDR1 is LNHDA and CDR2 is SQIVND (reference sequence). This CDR3 is 15 amino acids long. For the CDR3, the DNA is TGTGCAGCGTCAGCCGGGCAGGTGGGGAATCAGCCCCAGCATTTT. Encoded protein: CAASAGQVGNQPQHF. Full variable domain (outside the CDR3, taken from reference TRBV19 and TRBJ1-5): DGGITQSPKYLFRKEGQNVTLSCEQNLNHDAMYWYRQDPGQGLRLIYYSQIVNDFQKGDIAEGYSVSREKKESFPLTVTSAQKNPTAFYLCAASAGQVGNQPQHFGDGTRLSIL.